Listed below are T cell receptor beta chains from one sample, sequenced in a study of blood T cell repertoires in COVID-19. The assay was immunoSEQ multiplex PCR, and TCRdb's table has in-frame clones only and misses some. The sample shows about 170,000 clones, about 87% of them seen only once. The material sequenced was peripheral blood. These receptors all stem from a man in his sixties with acute or convalescent COVID-19. Each CDR3 is given with its conserved first and last residue. D genes are given only for firm matches. The size entry is marked missing in some rows and otherwise reads once, few, many or a size class.

CASSEGVRAYGYTF | TGTGCCAGCAGTGAAGGCGTCAGGGCTTATGGCTACACCTTC | TRBJ1-2 | TRBV6-1 | NA | NA
CASSPPQGGAYGYTF | TGTGCCAGCAGCCCCCCACAGGGGGGCGCCTATGGCTACACCTTC | TRBJ1-2 | TRBV5-6 | NA | TRBD1
CASSYTRRAEKLFF | TGTGCCAGCAGTTACACGCGGAGAGCTGAAAAACTGTTTTTT | TRBJ1-4 | TRBV6-5 | NA | NA
CASSIQGRLPNYGYTF | TGTGCCAGTAGTATTCAGGGGCGACTACCTAACTATGGCTACACCTTC | TRBJ1-2 | TRBV19 | few | NA
CASSIDLGGLPDTQYF | TGTGCCAGTAGTATAGATCTGGGGGGGCTGCCAGATACGCAGTATTTT | TRBJ2-3 | TRBV19 | NA | NA
CASSPGTGFGQPQHF | TGTGCCAGCAGCCCCGGGACAGGGTTTGGTCAGCCCCAGCATTTT | TRBJ1-5 | TRBV7-9 | many | TRBD1
CASSMRTGDNGYTF | TGTGCCAGCAGTATGCGGACAGGAGATAATGGCTACACCTTC | TRBJ1-2 | TRBV6-5 | NA | TRBD1
CASSTPGQLDEQYF | TGTGCCAGTAGTACTCCGGGACAGCTCGACGAGCAGTACTTC | TRBJ2-7 | TRBV19 | NA | TRBD1
CASSLAGRSAADTQYF | TGTGCCAGCAGCTTGGCTGGCAGGTCCGCCGCAGATACGCAGTATTTT | TRBJ2-3 | TRBV5-4 | NA | NA
CASSHPGLAGTLYF | TGTGCCAGCAGCCATCCCGGACTAGCGGGGACCTTGTACTTC | TRBJ2-5 | TRBV4-2 | NA | TRBD2
CASSSDASGGIQETQYF | TGCGCCAGCAGCTCCGACGCTAGCGGGGGGATTCAAGAGACCCAGTACTTC | TRBJ2-5 | TRBV5-1 | NA | TRBD2
CASSLPGVGGTEAFF | TGTGCCAGCAGCTTGCCAGGGGTCGGTGGGACTGAAGCTTTCTTT | TRBJ1-1 | TRBV5-8 | many | NA
CASSQWGQGGHQPQHF | TGTGCCAGCAGCCAATGGGGACAGGGTGGGCATCAGCCCCAGCATTTT | TRBJ1-5 | TRBV3-1/TRBV3-2 | NA | TRBD1
CASSSLRGTSTDTQYF | TGTGCCAGCAGCAGCCTCCGAGGCACTAGCACAGATACGCAGTATTTT | TRBJ2-3 | TRBV11-3 | NA | NA
CASSLLQGSYNEQFF | TGTGCCAGCAGCTTACTTCAGGGATCCTACAATGAGCAGTTCTTC | TRBJ2-1 | TRBV7-6 | once | NA
CASSNGQGNNREKLFF | TGTGCCAGTAGTAATGGACAGGGGAACAATCGAGAAAAACTGTTTTTT | TRBJ1-4 | TRBV19 | NA | TRBD1
CASSTGTDRIEAFF | TGCGCCAGCAGCACTGGGACAGACCGGATTGAAGCTTTCTTT | TRBJ1-1 | TRBV5-1 | NA | TRBD1
CASSPLLAETQYF | TGTGCCAGCAGCCCCCTACTAGCGGAGACGCAGTATTTT | TRBJ2-3 | TRBV6-5 | NA | TRBD2
CASTPNGTGKDQPQHF | TGTGCCAGCACCCCTAACGGGACAGGGAAGGATCAGCCCCAGCATTTT | TRBJ1-5 | TRBV25-1 | NA | TRBD1
CASSQGQGSYNEQFF | TGCGCCAGCAGCCAGGGACAGGGATCCTACAATGAGCAGTTCTTC | TRBJ2-1 | TRBV5-1 | NA | TRBD1
CASSFLTGGHEKLFF | TGTGCCAGCAGTTTCCTAACAGGGGGGCATGAAAAACTGTTTTTT | TRBJ1-4 | TRBV28 | NA | TRBD1
CASSVDRAAGDTQYF | TGTGCCAGTAGTGTCGACAGGGCTGCTGGAGATACGCAGTATTTT | TRBJ2-3 | TRBV19 | NA | TRBD1
CASRGGSGPSSYNEQFF | TGCGCCAGCAGAGGAGGCTCAGGTCCCAGCTCCTACAATGAGCAGTTCTTC | TRBJ2-1 | TRBV5-1 | NA | NA
CASSLSGQHTGELFF | TGTGCCAGCAGTCTTTCGGGACAACACACCGGGGAGCTGTTTTTT | TRBJ2-2 | TRBV3-1/TRBV3-2 | once | NA
CSVGTLAGEGEQYF | TGCAGCGTTGGTACTTTAGCGGGAGAGGGGGAGCAGTACTTC | TRBJ2-7 | TRBV29-1 | once | TRBD2
CASRRDRGFETEAFF | TGTGCCAGCAGGAGGGACAGGGGATTTGAAACTGAAGCTTTCTTT | TRBJ1-1 | TRBV6-5 | once | TRBD1
CASSLPPSGVTDTQYF | TGTGCCAGCAGCTTACCACCTAGCGGGGTTACAGATACGCAGTATTTT | TRBJ2-3 | TRBV11-3 | NA | TRBD2
CASSKITADQPQHF | TGTGCCAGCAGCAAAATTACAGCAGATCAGCCCCAGCATTTT | TRBJ1-5 | TRBV21-1 | NA | NA
CASSELTGLAFF | TGTGCCAGCAGCGAATTGACAGGACTAGCTTTCTTT | TRBJ1-1 | TRBV5-4 | NA | NA
CSGGLEVTDTQYF | TGCAGCGGAGGACTGGAGGTAACAGATACGCAGTATTTT | TRBJ2-3 | TRBV29-1 | NA | NA
CASSLDTYGYTF | TGTGCCAGCAGCCTGGACACCTATGGCTACACCTTC | TRBJ1-2 | TRBV7-9 | NA | NA
CASSEGTSGTYEQYF | TGTGCCAGCAGCGAAGGGACTAGCGGGACTTACGAGCAGTACTTC | TRBJ2-7 | TRBV9 | few | TRBD2
CASSTPGQGAFNYGYTF | TGTGCCAGTAGTACCCCGGGACAGGGGGCCTTTAACTATGGCTACACCTTC | TRBJ1-2 | TRBV19 | NA | TRBD1
CASSQEPGGAGNTIYF | TGTGCCAGCAGCCAAGAGCCAGGGGGCGCCGGAAACACCATATATTTT | TRBJ1-3 | TRBV3-1/TRBV3-2 | few | TRBD1
CASSLGRNSPLHF | TGTGCCAGCAGCTTAGGTAGAAATTCACCCCTCCACTTT | TRBJ1-6 | TRBV7-9 | NA | NA
CAISESSGANQPQHF | TGTGCCATCAGTGAGTCGAGTGGGGCCAATCAGCCCCAGCATTTT | TRBJ1-5 | TRBV10-3 | few | NA
CASSTRRGSSYNSPLHF | TGTGCCAGCAGCACTCGGAGGGGAAGCTCCTATAATTCACCCCTCCACTTT | TRBJ1-6 | TRBV11-3 | NA | NA
CATSRATGNWGNTIYF | TGTGCCACCAGCAGGGCTACAGGGAACTGGGGAAACACCATATATTTT | TRBJ1-3 | TRBV15 | NA | NA
CASSFQGGNTEAFF | TGTGCCAGCAGCTTCCAGGGAGGGAACACTGAAGCTTTCTTT | TRBJ1-1 | TRBV7-9 | once | NA
CAISENYRAKETQYF | TGTGCCATCAGTGAGAACTACAGGGCGAAAGAGACCCAGTACTTC | TRBJ2-5 | TRBV10-3 | NA | NA
CASSTRDKGNEQYF | TGCGCCAGCAGCACCCGGGACAAGGGGAACGAGCAGTACTTC | TRBJ2-7 | TRBV5-1 | NA | NA
CATSDRRRGQETQYF | TGTGCCACCAGTGATCGTAGGAGGGGACAAGAGACCCAGTACTTC | TRBJ2-5 | TRBV24-1 | few | NA
CASSLRDNLNTEAFF | TGCGCCAGCAGCCTCCGGGACAATTTGAACACTGAAGCTTTCTTT | TRBJ1-1 | TRBV5-1 | NA | NA
CASNYLREAFF | TGTGCCAGCAATTACCTTAGAGAAGCTTTCTTT | TRBJ1-1 | TRBV6-5 | NA | NA
CASRSGGRNEQFF | TGTGCCAGCAGATCAGGGGGCAGGAATGAGCAGTTCTTC | TRBJ2-1 | TRBV14 | NA | TRBD1
CASSSTGQGAYSPLHF | TGTGCCAGCAGCTCGACCGGACAGGGGGCATATTCACCCCTCCACTTT | TRBJ1-6 | TRBV5-6 | NA | TRBD1
CASSLTPKGETQYF | TGCGCCAGCAGCCTGACTCCGAAGGGGGAGACCCAGTACTTC | TRBJ2-5 | TRBV4-3 | NA | NA
CASSLGGFGNTEAFF | TGTGCCAGCAGCTTAGGAGGGTTTGGGAACACTGAAGCTTTCTTT | TRBJ1-1 | TRBV7-8 | NA | NA
CASSLVLAGEGEQFF | TGTGCCAGCAGCTTAGTTTTAGCGGGAGAAGGTGAGCAGTTCTTC | TRBJ2-1 | TRBV7-9 | NA | TRBD2
CASSAVRGSGYTF | TGTGCCAGCAGCGCTGTTCGGGGTAGTGGCTACACCTTC | TRBJ1-2 | TRBV5-5 | once | NA
CATSDLIGTYTSYTF | TGTGCCACCAGTGATTTAATTGGGACATATACGAGCTACACCTTC | TRBJ1-2 | TRBV24-1 | NA | NA
CASSVGQGSDEKLFF | TGTGCCAGCAGCGTCGGACAGGGGAGTGATGAAAAACTGTTTTTT | TRBJ1-4 | TRBV9 | NA | TRBD1
CASSQNAGTNTGELFF | TGTGCCAGCAGCCAAAACGCCGGGACGAACACCGGGGAGCTGTTTTTT | TRBJ2-2 | TRBV3-1/TRBV3-2 | NA | NA
CASSKGGGNQPQHF | TGTGCCAGCTCTAAGGGAGGGGGAAATCAGCCCCAGCATTTT | TRBJ1-5 | TRBV6-6 | once | NA